The clone carrying this T cell receptor (beta chain) was counted between two and nine times. This record belongs to a study of T-cell reconstitution after alpha-beta-depleted transplantation in children. Preparation of the TCRbeta library involved a method that used unique molecular identifiers. TCRdb fed the PCR reads into MiXCR, producing one record per CDR3 protein. The sample has around 680,000 distinct CDR3 sequences, over 15% seen once. This CDR3 region has 14 residues. Germline V gene data show CDR1 as MGHDK and CDR2 as SYGVNS. Trimming removed 5 bases from V and 4 bases from J, with 14 bases in between.

This TCR was sampled from a human donor who donated a stem cell graft to a child with acute myeloid leukemia. Source: PBMCs from the stem cell graft donor, taken from the stem cell graft. This chain joins TRBV25-1 and TRBJ2-5; D may be TRBD1 (6 bases). The CDR3 is CASSWLGAGETQYF. For the CDR3, the DNA is TGTGCCAGCAGTTGGCTGGGGGCGGGAGAGACCCAGTACTTC.